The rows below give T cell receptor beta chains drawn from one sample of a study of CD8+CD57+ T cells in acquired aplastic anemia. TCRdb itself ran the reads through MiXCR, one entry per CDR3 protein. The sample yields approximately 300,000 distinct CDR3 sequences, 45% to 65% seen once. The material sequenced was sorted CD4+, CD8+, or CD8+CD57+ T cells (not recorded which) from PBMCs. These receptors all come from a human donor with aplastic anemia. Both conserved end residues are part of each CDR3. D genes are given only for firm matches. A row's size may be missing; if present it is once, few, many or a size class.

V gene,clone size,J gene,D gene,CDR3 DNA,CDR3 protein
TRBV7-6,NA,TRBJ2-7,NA,TGTGCCAGCAGCTTAGCGTGGCAAGGGGGAGAGCAGTACTTT,CASSLAWQGGEQYF
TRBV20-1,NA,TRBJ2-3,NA,TGCAGTGCTAGAGATCGAAGGGGGGCCACCTACAATGAGCAGTATTTT,CSARDRRGATYNEQYF
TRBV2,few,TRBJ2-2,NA,TGTGCCAGCAGGACGGGCCTGGACACCGGGGAGCTGTTTTTT,CASRTGLDTGELFF
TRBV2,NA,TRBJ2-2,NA,TGTGCCAGCATACGTCAACTTGACACCGGGGAGCTGTTTTTT,CASIRQLDTGELFF
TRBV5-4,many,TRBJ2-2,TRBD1,TGTGCCAGCAGCCGACAGGGGGACACCGGGGAGCTGTTTTTT,CASSRQGDTGELFF
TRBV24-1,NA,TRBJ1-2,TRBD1,TGTGCCACCAGTGATTTCGGACAGGGCGGTGGTTATGGCTACACCTTC,CATSDFGQGGGYGYTF
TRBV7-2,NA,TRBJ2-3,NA,TGTGCCAGCAGTCTCTTAACCGGACGCCATTCTAGGGACATAGATACGCAGTATTTT,CASSLLTGRHSRDIDTQYF
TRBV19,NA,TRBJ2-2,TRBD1,TGTGCCAGTAGTCCAAACAGGGGGCAAGACACCGGGGAGCTGTTTTTT,CASSPNRGQDTGELFF
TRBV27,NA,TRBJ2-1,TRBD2,TGTGCCAGCAGTCGAAAAGCGGGGGTTTACAATGAGCAGTTCTTC,CASSRKAGVYNEQFF
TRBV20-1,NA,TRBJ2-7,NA,TGCAGTGCTAGAGATCAGCCGCATTACGAGCAGTACTTC,CSARDQPHYEQYF
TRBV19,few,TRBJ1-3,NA,TGTGCCAGTAGTATGGGGGTATCCGGAAACACCATATATTTT,CASSMGVSGNTIYF
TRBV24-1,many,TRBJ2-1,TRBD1,TGTGCCACCAGTGACCCGGGACAGGTCTACAATGAGCAGTTCTTC,CATSDPGQVYNEQFF
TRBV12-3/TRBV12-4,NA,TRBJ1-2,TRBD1,TGTGCCAGCAGGAGAACCCCGGGACAGCAGCGTGGCGGCTACACCTTC,CASRRTPGQQRGGYTF
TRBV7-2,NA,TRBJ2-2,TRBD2,TGTGCCAGCAGCTTAACTAGCGGGAGACCCGGGGAGCTGTTTTTT,CASSLTSGRPGELFF
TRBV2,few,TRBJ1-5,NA,TGTGCCAGCAGACAAAGCAATCAGCCCCAGCATTTT,CASRQSNQPQHF
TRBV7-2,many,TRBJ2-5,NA,TGTGCCAGCAGCTTAGAGATACAAGAGACCCAGTACTTC,CASSLEIQETQYF
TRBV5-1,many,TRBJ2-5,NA,TGCGCCAGCAGCTTGATGGAGACCCAGTACTTC,CASSLMETQYF
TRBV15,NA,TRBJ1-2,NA,TGTGCCACCAGCAGAGAGAGGGGTGTCAACTATGGCTACACCTTC,CATSRERGVNYGYTF
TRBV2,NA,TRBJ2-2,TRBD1,TGTGCCAGCAGTACACAGGGGGCGGCCGGGGAGCTGTTTTTT,CASSTQGAAGELFF
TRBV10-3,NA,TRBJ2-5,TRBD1,TGTGCCATCAGCCGACAGGGTCAAGAGACCCAGTACTTC,CAISRQGQETQYF
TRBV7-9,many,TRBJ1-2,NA,TGCGCCAGCAGCTTGGGACGGGCCTATGGCTACACCTTC,CASSLGRAYGYTF
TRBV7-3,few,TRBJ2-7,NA,TGTGCCAGCAGCTCACTGTACGTCGAGCAGTACTTC,CASSSLYVEQYF
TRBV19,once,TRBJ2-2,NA,TGTGCCAGTAGTATAGAGGGGGGCCAGAACACCGGGGAGCTGTTTTTT,CASSIEGGQNTGELFF
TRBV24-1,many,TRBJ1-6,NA,TGTGCCACCGTCGTTATGAGTTCACCCCTCCACTTT,CATVVMSSPLHF
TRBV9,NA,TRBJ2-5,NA,TGTGCCAGCAGCGTCAAGGGGGTCCAAGAGACCCAGTACTTC,CASSVKGVQETQYF
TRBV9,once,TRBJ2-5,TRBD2,TGTGCCAGCAGCCCCCGACTAGCGGGAGGGATGGAGACCCAGTACTTC,CASSPRLAGGMETQYF
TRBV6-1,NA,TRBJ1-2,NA,TGTGCCAGCAGTCCCTGGATAGGAAATGGCTACACCTTC,CASSPWIGNGYTF
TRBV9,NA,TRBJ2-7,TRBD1,TGTGCCAGCAGCGTAGAGCCGGGACAGGGTTTGGGCGAGCAGTACTTC,CASSVEPGQGLGEQYF
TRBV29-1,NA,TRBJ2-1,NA,TGCAGCGTTGAGGGCCAGTACAATGAGCAGTTCTTC,CSVEGQYNEQFF
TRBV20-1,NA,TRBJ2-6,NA,TGCAGTGCTAGCCACCTAGGGGCCAACGTCCTGACTTTC,CSASHLGANVLTF
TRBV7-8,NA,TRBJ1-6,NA,TGTGCCAGCAGTTCAGGCGGGACTGACAATTCACCCCTCCACTTT,CASSSGGTDNSPLHF
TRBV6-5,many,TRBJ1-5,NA,TGTGCCAGCAGTGGCGCAGGGAGTCGACAGCCCCAGCATTTT,CASSGAGSRQPQHF
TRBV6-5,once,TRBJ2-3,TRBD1,TGTGCCACCGCGGACAGGGGCGGTACGCAGTATTTT,CATADRGGTQYF
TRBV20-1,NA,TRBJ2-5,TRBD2,TGCAGTGCTCAACTAGCGCAAGAGACCCAGTACTTC,CSAQLAQETQYF
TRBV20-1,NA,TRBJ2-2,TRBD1,TGCAGTGCTAGAGATCTTCAGGGGGATACCGGGGAGCTGTTTTTT,CSARDLQGDTGELFF
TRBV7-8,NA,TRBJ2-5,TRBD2,TGTGCCAGCAGCTCCTTTGCGGTAGCGGGACGAGAGACCCAGTACTTC,CASSSFAVAGRETQYF
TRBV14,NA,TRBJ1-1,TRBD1,TGTGCCAGCAGCCAAATACAGGGGCCATACTCTGGAAACACTGAAGCTTTCTTT,CASSQIQGPYSGNTEAFF
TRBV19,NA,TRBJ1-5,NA,TGTGCCAGTAGTATTTCGTCCGGAAGCAATCAGCCCCAGCATTTT,CASSISSGSNQPQHF
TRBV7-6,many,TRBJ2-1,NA,TGTGCCAGCAGCAAAAGCGGCAGCTCCTACAATGAGCAGTTCTTC,CASSKSGSSYNEQFF
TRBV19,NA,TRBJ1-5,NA,TGTGCCAGTAGTACTACTAGGGACAGCAATCAGCCCCAGCATTTT,CASSTTRDSNQPQHF